This T cell receptor (beta chain) was found in a study of CD8 T cells in Susac syndrome. Comment on this clonotype: What it binds is not known.

Germline V lookup: CDR1 SSHAT, CDR2 FNYEAQ (reference sequence). This CDR3 is built from 12 residues. TEMRA cells were enriched by FACS, while CD8+ and CD4+ T cells were obtained through a negative isolation that was performed magnetically. Study-level findings and limits: The CD4+ T cell repertoire of patients with Susac syndrome showed no detectable clonal expansion.

Random hexamers served to reverse transcribe roughly 0.45 to 1 ug RNA. TCRdb itself ran the immunoSEQ multiplex PCR reads through MiXCR, one entry per CDR3 protein. The data hold about 190,000 distinct CDR3 sequences, with approximately 94% observed a single time. Sequenced: CD4+ T cells from PBMCs. This TCR was recovered from a human donor with Susac syndrome. The V gene is TRBV7-7, the J gene TRBJ1-1, with D hard to call. The CDR3 sequence is CANSGGMGEAFF. DNA of the CDR3: TGTGCTAACTCGGGAGGGATGGGTGAAGCTTTCTTT.